These T cell receptor beta chains were read from a single sample in a study of T-cell memory formation after mild COVID-19. TCRdb reprocessed the 5' RACE reads via MiXCR and lists one record per CDR3 protein. The data hold fewer than 400,000 distinct CDR3 sequences, with over 10% observed a single time. The specimen sequenced was PBMCs or a T cell subset sorted from them (not recorded which). These receptors were taken from a man aged 18 to 35 who had mild COVID-19 (a few samples of this study predate the infection). Cell type and time point are not known. Both conserved end residues are part of each CDR3. Fields, in order: J gene, V gene, D gene, clone size, CDR3 protein, CDR3 DNA. A D gene is named only where the DNA matches it firmly. For some rows the clone size is stated as once, few or many, or as a class when expanded; others skip it.

>TRBJ1-6|TRBV2|NA|NA
CATGLLNSPLHF
TGTGCCACCGGGTTACTAAATTCACCCCTCCACTTT
>TRBJ1-3|TRBV10-3|NA|few
CAISERPDTSGNTIYF
TGTGCCATCAGTGAGCGGCCAGACACAAGTGGAAACACCATATATTTT
>TRBJ2-2|TRBV13|NA|NA
CASSELRARNTGELFF
TGTGCCAGCAGCGAGCTAAGGGCCCGCAACACCGGGGAGCTGTTTTTT
>TRBJ2-1|TRBV20-1|TRBD2|NA
CSRSGADNEQFF
TGCAGCCGAAGCGGGGCTGACAATGAGCAGTTCTTC
>TRBJ2-1|TRBV27|TRBD2|few
CASSSPSGGYNEQFF
TGTGCCAGCAGTTCCCCTAGCGGGGGGTACAATGAGCAGTTCTTC
>TRBJ1-1|TRBV29-1|NA|few
CSVFRDINTEAFF
TGCAGCGTTTTTCGCGACATTAACACTGAAGCTTTCTTT
>TRBJ1-1|TRBV7-9|TRBD1|NA
CASSRNTGETEAFF
TGTGCCAGCAGTCGTAATACAGGGGAGACTGAAGCTTTCTTT
>TRBJ2-1|TRBV5-1|NA|NA
CASSLLNSYNEQFF
TGCGCCAGCAGCTTGCTGAACTCCTACAATGAGCAGTTCTTC
>TRBJ2-3|TRBV14|NA|NA
CASSRRPPGAGMPDTQYF
TGTGCCAGCAGCCGTCGCCCCCCGGGGGCGGGGATGCCAGATACGCAGTATTTT
>TRBJ2-1|TRBV6-5|NA|few
CASSYDGPWGEQFF
TGTGCCAGCAGTTACGACGGGCCCTGGGGTGAGCAGTTCTTC
>TRBJ2-3|TRBV5-1|TRBD2|few
CASSQRAGGPASSTDTQYF
TGCGCCAGCTCCCAGCGGGCGGGGGGACCTGCTTCTAGCACAGATACGCAGTATTTT
>TRBJ1-1|TRBV12-3/TRBV12-4|NA|few
CASSFRLEAFF
TGTGCCAGCAGTTTCCGGCTCGAAGCTTTCTTT
>TRBJ1-2|TRBV25-1|NA|few
CASSEYVTGYGYTF
TGTGCCAGCAGTGAATATGTAACTGGCTATGGCTACACCTTC
>TRBJ1-2|TRBV19|TRBD1|NA
CASSILPRTGYYGYTF
TGTGCCAGTAGTATTCTCCCGCGGACAGGGTACTATGGCTACACCTTC
>TRBJ2-7|TRBV29-1|NA|NA
CSVAIGSSYEQYF
TGCAGCGTTGCGATTGGCAGCTCCTACGAGCAGTACTTC
>TRBJ1-6|TRBV7-6|TRBD1|few
CASSLQGAHNSPLHF
TGTGCCAGCAGCTTGCAGGGGGCCCATAATTCACCCCTCCACTTT
>TRBJ1-2|TRBV5-1|NA|NA
CASSFEGTNYGYTF
TGCGCCAGCAGCTTCGAGGGGACCAACTATGGCTACACCTTC
>TRBJ2-6|TRBV4-3|NA|few
CASSQDSVSGANVLTF
TGCGCCAGCAGCCAAGATAGCGTCTCTGGGGCCAACGTCCTGACTTTC
>TRBJ1-6|TRBV19|NA|few
CASGASINSPLHF
TGTGCCAGTGGGGCATCCATCAATTCACCCCTCCACTTT
>TRBJ2-1|TRBV11-2|NA|few
CASSLTTGLFF
TGTGCCAGCAGCTTAACTACAGGGCTGTTCTTC